This T cell receptor beta chain was recovered during a study of T cells after yellow fever vaccination (dated by TCRdb to about 2019). A note on the overall study: The SMART-Seq v4 Ultra Low Input RNA kit was used to prepare libraries from fractions with low cell numbers. Bulk PBMC replicates and cell subsets were isolated from blood drawn at multiple timepoints before and after both primary and secondary immunization. To track T-cell clones before and after primary and booster YFV17D yellow fever vaccination, bulk TCR alpha and beta repertoires were sequenced longitudinally. Two healthy male donors made up the cohort, one aged 18 to 30 years and the other aged 30 to 39 years.

TCR cDNA was made using 5'RACE template switching, a step that added a universal primer site and unique molecular identifiers. cDNA synthesis was primed from both the TCR alpha and TCR beta constant segments. Library amplification involved two PCR steps, and the second step added sample barcodes and sequencing adapters. Sequencing of the libraries was done on either Illumina HiSeq 2500 (2x100 bp) or NovaSeq (2x150 bp). Per the authors' processing: Demultiplexing of reads and collapsing into UMI consensus sequences were performed with MIGEC, and V(D)J alignment was carried out with MiXCR. Vaccine-responding clonotypes were defined with edgeR using replicate PBMC samples, requiring FDR below 0.01 and a log2 fold change above 5 up to day 15. Each bulk clonotype received a CD4 or CD8 identity based on whether the sequenced CD4 or CD8 repertoire contained that clonotype at higher abundance. TCRdb reworked the public reads: Q25 trimming with fastp, MiXCR clone assembly, productive beta chains retained. Each entry is one CDR3 protein sequence, shown with its most common DNA and genes. None of the V and J calls come from the authors' own analysis; TCRdb made them. The sample table records approximately 160,000 distinct CDR3 sequences; 6.2% of these occur just once. 2.9% of the sample is in the top ten clones.

On this clonotype: No antigen is known for it. No base-level quality is on record; no much larger clone is a single base apart.

Interpreted using the paper, the treatment or condition label stands for: live attenuated yellow fever vaccine strain. PBMCs were isolated from peripheral blood using a standard Ficoll-Paque protocol. Dynabeads CD4 and CD8 positive selection kits were used to isolate the CD4 and CD8 T-cell fractions. TriZol was used to extract RNA from bulk PBMCs, from CD4 and CD8 fractions, and from dextramer-positive and dextramer-negative fractions. Study-wide findings and limitations: A small fraction of clonotypes showed up in both the CD4 and CD8 compartments, probably as a result of convergent recombination. Most clones expanded after primary vaccination were re-detected after the booster (approximately 96% of CD4 and around nine tenths of CD8), suggesting broad memory maintenance. The study included only a couple of donors, which limits how far the findings can be generalized. The secondary T-cell response was found to be weaker but faster than the primary response, with a peak reached on day 5 rather than on day 15. Because abundant contaminating clonotypes from the bulk population could be contained in FACS-sorted repertoires, computational filtering was required.

This sequence originates from a man aged 18 to 35 who received the YFV17D yellow fever vaccine. The source was CD4+ T cells sorted from PBMCs, collected on the day of the first yellow fever vaccination.

The CDR3 corresponds to CASSVGDRVMNTEAFF. The nucleotides are TGTGCCAGCAGCGTAGGGGACAGAGTAATGAACACTGAAGCTTTCTTT. Here the chain combines TRBV9 and TRBJ1-1, with TRBD1 identical over 7 junction bases. Relative to germline, V is missing 0 bases and J is missing 0 bases, with 5 bases of the junction outside any gene match. Measured from the cysteine to the phenylalanine, the CDR3 is 16 residues long. Of all the DNA, just the CDR3 is kept, 48 bases in frame from base 1. From the germline V gene, CDR1 is SGDLS and CDR2 is YYNGEE.